Each of the 12 T cell receptor beta chains below was sequenced from the same sample in a study of cytomegalovirus exposure and HLA in healthy donors. Researchers ran the PCR with 60 Vbeta and 13 Jbeta primers. Measured with immunoSEQ multiplex PCR; TCRdb has only the in-frame clones, and not every one. This table has about 140,000 clones, roughly 75% appearing once. Material for sequencing was PBMCs. The receptors derive from a middle-aged man in good health and CMV-seronegative.

The chain couples TRBV7-6 to TRBJ2-1; TRBD1 is a possible D gene (5 bases). Germline V gene data show CDR1 as SGHVS and CDR2 as FNYEAQ. V gave up 5 bases and J gave up 11 bases, with 13 bases separating them. This CDR3 contains 12 residues. CDR3 protein: CASSPRENQQFF. In nucleotides, the CDR3 is TGTGCCAGCAGCCCCAGGGAAAATCAGCAGTTCTTC.

This chain links TRBV15 with TRBJ2-3, with 8 bases identical to TRBD1. This CDR3 spans 18 amino acids. CDR1 and CDR2 (germline): LNHNV, YYDKDF (reference sequence). After removal of 0 bases from V and 4 bases from J, the junction contained 12 bases not matched to a gene. The DNA for the CDR3 is TGTGCCACCAGCAGAGAGGCCTCCGGGACAGGTAAAGCAGATACGCAGTATTTT. Translated: CATSREASGTGKADTQYF.

This chain links TRBV28 with TRBJ1-4; possibly TRBD1 for D (6 bases). The CDR3 runs to 17 residues. The ends were cut back, 2 bases at V and 1 base at J, with 14 bases in the middle. Germline values: CDR1 MDHEN, CDR2 SYDVKM. The CDR3 loop is CASSLGTLRGTNEKLFF. DNA for the CDR3: TGTGCCAGCAGTTTAGGGACACTTCGTGGAACTAATGAAAAACTGTTTTTT.

V is TRBV4-1 and J is TRBJ1-4; perhaps TRBD1 as D (6 bases). The CDR3 is 16 residues long. Germline CDR1 and CDR2: MGHRA and YSYEKL. V lost 0 bases, J lost 5 bases, and 13 bases lay in between. The CDR3 DNA reads as TGCGCCAGCAGCCAAGAAAGGGGAAGGGGGAATGAAAAACTGTTTTTT. It yields the protein CASSQERGRGNEKLFF.

This clone has just a few counts. The chain carries TRBV6-6 and TRBJ1-6; 9 bases map to TRBD1. This CDR3 has 16 residues. V lost 5 bases to trimming and J lost 8 bases; unmatched junction nucleotides: 10. Germline assignment: CDR1 MNHNY and CDR2 SVGAGI (reference sequence). CDR3 protein: CASSAQGALVYSPLHF. As DNA, the CDR3 is TGTGCCAGCAGTGCACAGGGGGCGCTTGTTTATTCACCCCTCCACTTT.

The chain combines TRBV27 with TRBJ2-7; 9 bases align to TRBD1. Trimming removed 4 bases from V and 5 bases from J; junction bases left unmatched: 6. This CDR3 spans 14 amino acids. Germline V gene sequence: CDR1 MNHEY, CDR2 SMNVEV (reference sequence). This chain's CDR3 is CASSSGTGWNEQYF. In DNA form, the CDR3 reads TGTGCCAGCAGTTCGGGGACAGGGTGGAACGAGCAGTACTTC.

The chain couples TRBV11-2 to TRBJ2-5; 7 bases match TRBD1. The V gene end was trimmed by 5 bases and the J gene end by 1 base; junction bases not matched to a gene: 4. Germline V gene sequence: CDR1 SGHAT, CDR2 FQNNGV. The CDR3 extends over 14 amino acids. In DNA form, the CDR3 reads TGTGCCAGCAGCGTACAGGGGCCCCAAGAGACCCAGTACTTC. Its translation is CASSVQGPQETQYF.

This clone was picked up one time. This chain joins TRBV6-6 and TRBJ1-5, with TRBD1 matching over 7 bases. CDR3 length: 15 residues. The V segment lost 2 bases and the J segment 2 bases; nucleotides outside the gene matches: 3. Germline CDR1 is MNHNY and CDR2 is SVGAGI (reference sequence). The CDR3 loop is CASSYPGGRNQPQHF. In DNA, the CDR3 is TGTGCCAGCAGTTACCCAGGGGGGCGCAATCAGCCCCAGCATTTT.

V usage is TRBV19 and J usage is TRBJ1-5, with a weak D call TRBD1 (5 bases). Germline loops: CDR1 LNHDA, CDR2 SQIVND (reference sequence). The ends were cut back, 8 bases at V and 9 bases at J, with 17 bases in the middle. This CDR3 region has 13 residues. The CDR3: CASGHPASWPQHF. CDR3 bases: TGTGCCAGTGGACACCCCGCGTCCTGGCCCCAGCATTTT.

The chain combines TRBV7-2 with TRBJ1-2, with D possibly matching TRBD1 (5 bases). Trimming removed 1 base from V and 8 bases from J, with 14 bases in between. The V gene's germline CDR1 is SGHTA and CDR2 FQGNSA. The CDR3 has 14 residues. The CDR3 DNA reads as TGTGCCAGCAGCTTAGGGTACGGCGGGGACGGCTACACCTTC. Its translation is CASSLGYGGDGYTF.

The V call is TRBV2, the J call TRBJ1-1, with D possibly matching TRBD1 (6 bases). CDR3 length equals 13 residues. V shed 7 bases and J shed 2 bases, with 11 bases lying between them. Looked up from germline, CDR1 is SNHLY and CDR2 is FYNNEI. The CDR3 region is CASIPRGNTEAFF. CDR3 nucleotides: TGTGCCAGCATACCCAGGGGTAACACTGAAGCTTTCTTT. The full variable domain, in which reference TRBV2 and TRBJ1-1 provide the parts outside the CDR3, is EPEVTQTPSHQVTQMGQEVILRCVPISNHLYFYWYRQILGQKVEFLVSFYNNEISEKSEIFDDQFSVERPDGSNFTLKIRSTKLEDSAMYFCASIPRGNTEAFFGQGTRLTVV.

V and J are TRBV7-9 and TRBJ1-3, with D possibly being TRBD1 (6 bases). CDR1 SEHNR and CDR2 FQNEAQ come from the germline V gene (reference sequence). With 5 bases removed from V and 4 bases from J, the gap between germline ends came to 15 bases. This CDR3 has 15 residues. Here the CDR3 DNA reads TGTGCCAGCAGCCCTAGCGGGACATACGGAAACACCATATATTTT. Protein sequence: CASSPSGTYGNTIYF.